A selection of T cell receptor beta chains follows, all from one sample in a study of T cell changes during pregnancy in multiple sclerosis. Only in-frame clones appear in the TCRdb table, and some are missing; sequencing was by immunoSEQ multiplex PCR. Of tens of thousands of clones listed, just over 90% are singletons. Sequencing used peripheral blood, obtained before pregnancy. These receptors all stem from a female donor with multiple sclerosis, enrolled in a pregnancy study. CDR3s leave out the opening cysteine and the closing phenylalanine or tryptophan. The order of the fields is J gene, V gene, CDR3 length, CDR3 protein.

J: TRBJ2-1; V: TRBV9; length: 12; CDR3: ASSVAASYNEQF
J: TRBJ2-1; V: TRBV5-1; length: 16; CDR3: ASSSGLAGGGSYNEQF
J: TRBJ1-1; V: TRBV19; length: 11; CDR3: ATKGPLNTEAF
J: TRBJ2-7; V: TRBV6-1; length: 13; CDR3: ASSQSGTGGYEQY
J: TRBJ2-7; V: TRBV4-2; length: 14; CDR3: ASSQDASRGGGEQY
J: TRBJ2-3; V: TRBV19; length: 11; CDR3: ASSMGGRDTQY
J: TRBJ2-7; V: TRBV7-8; length: 15; CDR3: ASSFAPFMTELYEQY
J: TRBJ2-7; V: TRBV10-3; length: 14; CDR3: ASTGAGGRVGGEQY
J: TRBJ2-1; V: TRBV2; length: 12; CDR3: ASSLADSYNEQF
J: TRBJ2-7; V: TRBV5-1; length: 13; CDR3: ASSLFSGKVYEQY
J: TRBJ2-1; V: TRBV7-3; length: 12; CDR3: ASSSNLLAEGLF
J: TRBJ1-2; V: TRBV30; length: 12; CDR3: AWTRDKGNYGYT
J: TRBJ2-7; V: TRBV19; length: 13; CDR3: ASSVGGGATYEQY
J: TRBJ2-6; V: TRBV6-4; length: 14; CDR3: ASSDSGGAGANVLT
J: TRBJ2-7; V: TRBV9; length: 12; CDR3: ASSDGREAYEQY
J: TRBJ2-5; V: TRBV28; length: 13; CDR3: ASSLPAGGDKTQY
J: TRBJ1-1; V: TRBV15; length: 11; CDR3: ATSRGQVPEAF
J: TRBJ2-5; V: TRBV10-3; length: 19; CDR3: AISDGLAGGTTLKYQETQY
J: TRBJ2-7; V: TRBV11-2; length: 12; CDR3: ASSLMGSSYEQY
J: TRBJ1-5; V: TRBV21-1; length: 12; CDR3: ASSIPGRQQPQH
J: TRBJ1-4; V: TRBV19; length: 13; CDR3: ASSSPGQTNEKLF
J: TRBJ2-7; V: TRBV11-2; length: 15; CDR3: ASSRTSGRPPLYEQY
J: TRBJ1-1; V: TRBV2; length: 13; CDR3: ASSEWGGVNTEAF
J: TRBJ2-2; V: TRBV5-1; length: 12; CDR3: ASSLAGGTGELF
J: TRBJ2-7; V: TRBV6-1; length: 12; CDR3: ASSSSGGFYEQY
J: TRBJ1-4; V: TRBV4-2; length: 17; CDR3: ASSQESGWTGGTNEKLF
J: TRBJ2-1; V: TRBV7-3; length: 12; CDR3: ASSLFQGSSEQF
J: TRBJ2-7; V: TRBV7-8; length: 14; CDR3: ASSLETSGSSYEQY
J: TRBJ2-7; V: TRBV27; length: 11; CDR3: ASSSSPSYEQY
J: TRBJ2-7; V: TRBV27; length: 12; CDR3: ASSLSRQPSEQY
J: TRBJ2-7; V: TRBV19; length: 12; CDR3: ASSIVGTTYEQY
J: TRBJ1-2; V: TRBV25-1; length: 12; CDR3: ASSESGQFYGYT
J: TRBJ1-2; V: TRBV5-1; length: 15; CDR3: ASSFGALGVPSYGYT
J: TRBJ2-2; V: TRBV2; length: 14; CDR3: ASNEGWGLNTGELF
J: TRBJ2-1; V: TRBV7-9; length: 12; CDR3: ASSLGGRADEQF
J: TRBJ1-2; V: TRBV7-8; length: 12; CDR3: ASSLGDSNYGYT
J: TRBJ2-7; V: TRBV27; length: 13; CDR3: ASSLSGQGANEQY
J: TRBJ1-1; V: TRBV30; length: 11; CDR3: AWSVRGGSAAF
J: TRBJ2-1; V: TRBV30; length: 11; CDR3: AWSVRRGNEQF
J: TRBJ2-2; V: TRBV6-1; length: 11; CDR3: ASNTANTGELF
J: TRBJ2-7; V: TRBV7-8; length: 11; CDR3: ASSLQSSYEQY
J: TRBJ2-1; V: TRBV2; length: 14; CDR3: ASRNDGSRSYNEQF
J: TRBJ1-2; V: TRBV2; length: 11; CDR3: ASKRGTGGGYT
J: TRBJ1-5; V: TRBV27; length: 12; CDR3: ASSSRGQKQPQH
J: TRBJ1-3; V: TRBV4-1; length: 14; CDR3: ASSLAWGGSGNTIY
J: TRBJ2-1; V: TRBV10-1; length: 13; CDR3: ASILAGRSYNEQF
J: TRBJ1-5; V: TRBV28; length: 13; CDR3: ASSASLRERQPQH
J: TRBJ1-2; V: TRBV7-9; length: 13; CDR3: ASSLAPGGFYGYT
J: TRBJ2-7; V: TRBV2; length: 11; CDR3: ASRLAGFYEQY
J: TRBJ2-5; V: TRBV11-3; length: 11; CDR3: ASSLRVGGTQY